This TCR beta chain came from a study of blood T cell repertoires in COVID-19. Study-level information: Donors in the United States, Italy and Spain gave samples during acute or convalescent COVID-19. Sources were T cells, B-cell-depleted T cells, or PBMCs; the material itself was cDNA or gDNA.

CDR1 is SGHRS, CDR2 YFSETQ, per germline. The junction had 8 bases not matched to a gene; V was cut back by 4 bases and J by 10 bases. The CDR3 extends over 14 amino acids. As handled by the study authors: Amplification of reference gene primers was used by the study to estimate nucleated cell counts. Method: immunoSEQ multiplex PCR; TCRdb's copy keeps in-frame clones and lacks some. V, J and clone size are taken as reported in that table, and D and trimming were inferred from the DNA itself. The table lists roughly 290,000 clones, more than 75% of them singletons. V usage is TRBV5-1 and J usage is TRBJ1-2, with 12 bases fitting TRBD1. This TCR was recovered from a woman aged 25-40 years who had recovered from COVID-19. Source material: peripheral blood. In DNA form, the CDR3 reads TGCGCCAGCAGCCTAGGGACAGGGGGCAAGAACTACACCTTC. Translated: CASSLGTGGKNYTF. Full variable domain (outside the CDR3, taken from reference TRBV5-1 and TRBJ1-2): KAGVTQTPRYLIKTRGQQVTLSCSPISGHRSVSWYQQTPGQGLQFLFEYFSETQRNKGNFPGRFSGRQFSNSRSEMNVSTLELGDSALYLCASSLGTGGKNYTFGSGTRLTVV.